The next 26 T cell receptor beta chains were all read from a single sample in a study of response to subunit inactivated influenza vaccine. TCRdb re-called the RT-PCR reads through MiXCR, storing one row per CDR3 protein. The sample shows 300,000 to 350,000 distinct CDR3 sequences, roughly 22% of them seen only once. The specimen comprised PBMCs from blood, sampled about 19 months after vaccination. The receptor source for this set is a man between 50 and 69 years old who received an inactivated influenza vaccine.

This clonotype was detected many times. The V and J genes are TRBV4-2 and TRBJ1-2; D perhaps matches TRBD1 (6 bases). The CDR3 length is 15 residues. The V end was cut by 0 bases, the J end by 3 bases, with 11 bases between. Germline V lookup: CDR1 LGHNA, CDR2 YNFKEQ. Here the CDR3 reads CASSQDTGRDYGYTF. CDR3 nucleotide sequence: TGTGCCAGCAGCCAAGATACAGGGCGCGACTATGGCTACACCTTC.

This clonotype was detected a few times. This chain links TRBV5-1 with TRBJ2-3; TRBD1 matches at 9 bases. Looked up from germline, CDR1 is SGHRS and CDR2 is YFSETQ. The V gene end was trimmed by 2 bases and the J gene end by 2 bases; junction bases not matched to a gene: 3. The CDR3 runs 15 residues. The CDR3 DNA is TGCGCCAGCAGCTTACAGGGGGCTGTCACAGATACGCAGTATTTT. It codes for CASSLQGAVTDTQYF. The full variable domain, completed using reference TRBV5-1 and TRBJ2-3, is KAGVTQTPRYLIKTRGQQVTLSCSPISGHRSVSWYQQTPGQGLQFLFEYFSETQRNKGNFPGRFSGRQFSNSRSEMNVSTLELGDSALYLCASSLQGAVTDTQYFGPGTRLTVL.

The gene calls are TRBV7-8 and TRBJ2-1; 9 bases line up with TRBD2. CDR3 length: 15 residues. Germline V CDR1 and CDR2: SGHVS, FQNEAQ. After removal of 5 bases from V and 4 bases from J, the junction contained 6 bases not matched to a gene. The CDR3: CASSPSGIVYNEQFF. The CDR3 nucleotides read TGTGCCAGCAGCCCTAGCGGGATAGTATACAATGAGCAGTTCTTC.

This clonotype was found a few times. This sequence joins TRBV7-2 and TRBJ1-3; D uncertain. Germline-derived CDR1 and CDR2 are SGHTA and FQGNSA. V dropped 5 bases and J dropped 0 bases, with 11 bases sitting between them. The CDR3 loop spans 15 amino acids. Written as DNA, the CDR3 is TGTGCCAGCAGCCATGGACCGAACTCTGGAAACACCATATATTTT. Translating it yields CASSHGPNSGNTIYF.

The chain links TRBV7-2 to TRBJ2-7, with D perhaps TRBD2 (6 bases). CDR3 length equals 14 residues. V lost 5 bases and J lost 2, with 13 bases in between. Germline V gene sequence: CDR1 SGHTA, CDR2 FQGNSA. CDR3 residues: CASSTYSGPYEQYF. DNA for the CDR3: TGTGCCAGCAGCACCTATAGCGGACCCTACGAGCAGTACTTC.

The genes are TRBV15 and TRBJ2-5; 8 bases are shared with TRBD2. V dropped 2 bases and J dropped 1; count of bases not matched to a gene: 3. The CDR3 runs 15 residues. Germline V lookup: CDR1 LNHNV, CDR2 YYDKDF (reference sequence). CDR3 residues: CATSRLTSGQETQYF. In DNA form, the CDR3 reads TGTGCCACCAGCAGACTAACTAGCGGCCAAGAGACCCAGTACTTC.

A few counts support this clonotype. This rearrangement joins TRBV9 to TRBJ1-1; no clear D. The length of the CDR3 is 14 residues. V lost 2 bases, J lost 3 bases, and 11 bases lay in between. Germline values: CDR1 SGDLS, CDR2 YYNGEE. CDR3 DNA: TGTGCCAGCAGCGTTCTGAGTTGGGACACTGAAGCTTTCTTT. This sequence encodes CASSVLSWDTEAFF.

This clonotype was counted a few times. V usage is TRBV5-1 and J usage is TRBJ1-1, with TRBD1 identical over 7 bases. V lost 4 bases and J lost 0; bases outside the gene matches: 6. The CDR3 runs to 15 residues. From germline, CDR1 is SGHRS and CDR2 YFSETQ. CDR3 protein: CASSPGDSLNTEAFF. CDR3 in DNA: TGCGCCAGCAGCCCCGGGGACAGCTTGAACACTGAAGCTTTCTTT.

Only a few counts were recorded for this clonotype. The chain employs TRBV21-1 and TRBJ2-1; TRBD1, as called in the table, went unchecked against the DNA. TRBV21-1 is termed a pseudogene. CDR3 length: 19 amino acids. The CDR3 nucleotides are TGTGCCAGCAGCTTTAGACCGCAGGGGGACCCACTGACCTACAATGAGCAGTTCTTC. Translation: CASSFRPQGDPLTYNEQFF.

V and J are TRBV27 and TRBJ1-5, with TRBD1 identical over 9 bases. The CDR3 has 16 amino acids. The trim removed 3 bases at V and 1 base at J, leaving 4 bases unmatched. Germline CDR1 reads MNHEY; CDR2 reads SMNVEV (reference sequence). This CDR3 reads CASSLFGQGSNQPQHF. The CDR3, as DNA: TGTGCCAGCAGTTTGTTCGGACAGGGGAGCAATCAGCCCCAGCATTTT.

This clonotype showed up just a few times. This sequence joins TRBV6-2 or TRBV6-3 and TRBJ1-5; no definite D call. In germline, CDR1 is MNHEY, CDR2 SVGEGT. CDR3 length: 13 amino acids. With 3 bases removed from V and 4 bases from J, the gap between germline ends came to 7 bases. The CDR3 spells CASSYFLNQPQHF. The DNA for the CDR3 is TGTGCCAGCAGTTATTTCCTTAATCAGCCCCAGCATTTT.

This chain uses TRBV6-1 with TRBJ1-1, with TRBD1 identical over 9 bases. V lost 5 bases to trimming and J lost 4 bases; unmatched junction nucleotides: 8. The germline V gene encodes CDR1 MNHNS and CDR2 SASEGT. The CDR3 extends over 15 amino acids. CDR3 sequence (DNA): TGTGCCAGCAGTACCAAGACAGGGGGGGGCACTGAAGCTTTCTTT. It yields the protein CASSTKTGGGTEAFF.

This clonotype appeared a single time. The V call is TRBV20-1, the J call TRBJ2-5; possibly TRBD1 for D (6 bases). Germline CDR1 is DFQATT and CDR2 is SNEGSKA (reference sequence). This CDR3 region has 15 residues. Trimming took 1 base from V and 1 from J, leaving 13 bases between them. The CDR3 DNA follows: TGCAGTGCTAGAGCCGGACAGAGATTCCAAGAGACCCAGTACTTC. Translation gives CSARAGQRFQETQYF.

The table lists this clonotype with a few counts. V and J are TRBV18 and TRBJ1-5; a weak D match, TRBD1 (6 bases). V dropped 5 bases and J dropped 7 bases, with 12 bases sitting between them. The CDR3 is 13 residues long. Germline V gene lookup returns CDR1 KGHSH and CDR2 LQKENI. CDR3 DNA: TGTGCCAGCTCAGGGGGCGTTGGGCAGCCCCAGCATTTT. Residues: CASSGGVGQPQHF.

Only a few counts were recorded for this clonotype. The V and J genes are TRBV4-1 and TRBJ2-7, with D hard to call. Trimming removed 4 bases from V and 3 bases from J, with 10 bases in between. Germline loops: CDR1 MGHRA, CDR2 YSYEKL. The CDR3 is made up of 13 amino acids. CDR3 nucleotides: TGCGCCAGCAGCCTTTCCAGAAACTACGAGCAGTACTTC. Amino acids: CASSLSRNYEQYF.

The CDR3 region has the DNA TGCGCCAGCAGCCAAGATTGGGCGCGGGGGTTGAATGAGCAGTTCTTC. As protein: CASSQDWARGLNEQFF. The V and J genes are TRBV4-3 and TRBJ2-1; 7 positions agree with TRBD2. The length of the CDR3 is 16 residues. Germline V gives CDR1 LGHNA, CDR2 YSLEER. Unmatched junction bases numbered 9, after V lost 0 bases and J lost 7 bases.

CDR3 protein: CATKLGLAGGADTQYF. CDR3 DNA sequence: TGCGCCACCAAGCTTGGTCTAGCGGGAGGTGCGGATACGCAGTATTTT. V is TRBV5-1 and J is TRBJ2-3, with 11 bases identical to TRBD2. The CDR3 consists of 16 residues. CDR1 and CDR2 (germline): SGHRS, YFSETQ. V gave up 9 bases and J gave up 6 bases; unmatched junction bases: 15.

Turning to this clonotype: At one boundary the junction diverges from the germline segment, which might be a read error. The chain recombines TRBV12-3 or TRBV12-4 with TRBJ1-1; 7 positions agree with TRBD1. This CDR3 region has 15 residues. Here the CDR3 reads CASSPQGGVNTEASF. The CDR3 nucleotides are TGTGCCAGCAGTCCCCAGGGGGGGGTGAACACTGAAGCTTCCTTT.

This rearrangement joins TRBV7-9 to TRBJ1-4; unclear D gene. Per the germline V gene, CDR1 is SEHNR and CDR2 is FQNEAQ (reference sequence). CDR3 length: 16 amino acids. The V end was cut by 6 bases, the J end by 1 base, with 15 bases between. CDR3 residues: CASRGGQAGTNEKLFF. CDR3 coding DNA: TGTGCCAGCAGAGGTGGGCAGGCTGGAACTAATGAAAAACTGTTTTTT.

The sample holds many counts of this clonotype. The rearrangement links TRBV6-1 to TRBJ2-4, with D perhaps being TRBD1 or TRBD2 (6 bases each). Germline CDR1 reads MNHNS; CDR2 reads SASEGT. Trimming left V 4 bases short and J 8 bases short, with 15 bases between. The CDR3 has 14 amino acids. The CDR3 here is CASSVGGGGDIQYF. Written as DNA, the CDR3 is TGTGCCAGCAGTGTCGGGGGCGGTGGGGACATTCAGTACTTC.

This clonotype was found a few times. The chain carries TRBV7-9 and TRBJ1-2; no reliable D call. The V end was cut by 1 base, the J end by 7 bases, with 13 bases between. The CDR3 covers 14 residues. Germline values: CDR1 SEHNR, CDR2 FQNEAQ (reference sequence). Written as DNA, the CDR3 is TGTGCCAGCAGCTTAGTAGACCGGGGATCTGGCTACACCTTC. Protein product: CASSLVDRGSGYTF.

The table lists this clonotype with a few counts. V usage is TRBV11-2 and J usage is TRBJ1-2, with D perhaps TRBD1 (6 bases). In germline, CDR1 is SGHAT, CDR2 FQNNGV. V was clipped by 9 bases and J by 4 bases, with 15 bases between them. CDR3 length equals 13 residues. The CDR3 loop is CASSPPGAYGYTF. The CDR3 DNA reads as TGTGCCAGTAGCCCACCGGGGGCCTATGGCTACACCTTC. The full variable domain, rest sourced from reference TRBV11-2 and TRBJ1-2, is EAGVAQSPRYKIIEKRQSVAFWCNPISGHATLYWYQQILGQGPKLLIQFQNNGVVDDSQLPKDRFSAERLKGVDSTLKIQPAKLEDSAVYLCASSPPGAYGYTFGSGTRLTVV.

The genes are TRBV15 and TRBJ2-2; possible D gene TRBD1, 6 bases. This CDR3 region has 15 residues. CDR1 is LNHNV, CDR2 YYDKDF, per germline (reference sequence). Trimming left V 1 base short and J 1 base short, with 7 bases between. The CDR3 region is CATSRGTVNTGELFF. CDR3 sequence (DNA): TGTGCCACCAGCAGAGGGACAGTGAACACCGGGGAGCTGTTTTTT. Filled out from reference TRBV15 and TRBJ2-2, the complete variable domain reads DAMVIQNPRYQVTQFGKPVTLSCSQTLNHNVMYWYQQKSSQAPKLLFHYYDKDFNNEADTPDNFQSRRPNTSFCFLDIRSPGLGDTAMYLCATSRGTVNTGELFFGEGSRLTVL.

This chain uses TRBV7-9 with TRBJ1-2, with 9 bases fitting TRBD1. Germline CDR1 reads SEHNR; CDR2 reads FQNEAQ (reference sequence). The V segment lost 5 bases and the J segment 9 bases; nucleotides outside the gene matches: 13. The CDR3 sequence is 15 residues long. This CDR3 is CASSRPGTGIIRYTF. The CDR3, as DNA: TGTGCCAGCAGCAGACCCGGGACAGGGATTATTCGCTACACCTTC.

This chain connects TRBV10-1 to TRBJ2-1, with D possibly TRBD1 on 5 matching bases. The CDR3 has 14 residues. Trimming left V 0 bases short and J 8 bases short, with 11 bases between. The germline gives CDR1 WNHNN, CDR2 SYGVQD (reference sequence). The CDR3 sequence is CASSESPGQDEQFF. As DNA, the CDR3 is TGCGCCAGCAGTGAGTCGCCAGGGCAGGATGAGCAGTTCTTC.

This clonotype was recorded a few times. The gene calls are TRBV11-2 and TRBJ1-1; TRBD1 is a possible D gene (5 bases). V shed 5 bases and J shed 10 bases, with 23 bases lying between them. The CDR3 runs to 15 residues. Germline V gene data show CDR1 as SGHAT and CDR2 as FQNNGV. CDR3 DNA: TGTGCCAGCAGCCTCCCAGATGCGCTGGCTGGGGGAGCTTTCTTT. It translates to CASSLPDALAGGAFF.